The 29 T cell receptor beta chains listed next were all sequenced from one sample in a study of vaccination effects on CD4 cells after COVID-19 (dated by TCRdb to 2021 to 2024). Libraries were built with the immunoSEQ multiplex PCR assay. The table was pulled from immuneACCESS by TCRdb, which kept in-frame rearrangements only. Such tables lose some clones; where checked, under half of the loss comes from unresolved V genes, and the rest has no known cause. This sample has about 46,000 clones in its table, and 65% to 75% of those were observed once. The ten largest make up roughly 15% of the sample. The ViraFEST assay stimulated PBMC with viral peptide pools and then used TCR sequencing to identify antigen-specific CD4+ T cell clonotypes by expansion. After around ten days of culture, CD4+ T cells were isolated with the EasySep CD4+ T cell isolation kit. Two doses of either the BNT162b2 or the mRNA-1273 mRNA SARS-CoV-2 vaccine were administered to participants.

What these receptors recognize is not known. The sequencing here drew on CD4+ T cells from PBMCs cultured with HCoV-OC43 spike peptides, taken after COVID-19 vaccination. Reading the label with the study, this specimen's cell subset or site is: HCoV-OC43 spike overlapping peptide pool stimulation. These receptors were collected from a human donor who received a COVID-19 vaccine.

The rearrangement joins TRBV13 to TRBJ2-7; 15 nucleotides line up with TRBD2. This CDR3 contains 18 residues. Germline lookup yields CDR1 PRHDT and CDR2 FYEKMQ (reference sequence). The V and J ends lost 6 bases and 7 bases, in that order; junction bases with no gene match: 16. The CDR3 spells CASRMRTSGRAGSREQYF. The CDR3 DNA follows: TGTGCCAGCAGGATGCGGACTAGCGGGAGGGCCGGATCAAGGGAGCAGTACTTC.

The chain carries TRBV21-1 and TRBJ2-4; TRBD1, the D gene given by the table, was not confirmed from the DNA. TRBV21-1 is recorded as a pseudogene. The CDR3 extends over 16 amino acids. The CDR3: CASSKSEGAAKNIQYF. The DNA of the CDR3 is TGTGCCAGCAGCAAATCGGAGGGGGCCGCCAAAAACATTCAGTACTTC.

The chain recombines TRBV29-1 with TRBJ1-1; maybe TRBD1 (6 bases). Germline-derived CDR1 and CDR2 are SQVTM and ANQGSEA. Trimming took off 6 bases at V and 1 base at J, with 12 bases between the two ends. This CDR3 is built from 13 residues. The CDR3 DNA sequence: TGCAGCGTCGGACAGACGGGGAACACTGAAGCTTTCTTT. This gives the protein CSVGQTGNTEAFF.

V is TRBV6-5 and J is TRBJ2-5; no clear D gene. V gave up 0 bases and J gave up 2 bases, with 7 bases separating them. The CDR3 has 14 residues. Looked up from germline, CDR1 is MNHEY and CDR2 is SVGAGI. For the CDR3, the DNA is TGTGCCAGCAGTTACTCAGGCAGGCAAGAGACCCAGTACTTC. This encodes CASSYSGRQETQYF.

The rearrangement joins TRBV7-9 to TRBJ1-2; D remains unclear. Germline CDR1 SEHNR, CDR2 FQNEAQ (reference sequence). The V end lost 5 bases, the J end lost 3 bases, and 4 bases lay between the germline ends. The CDR3 length is 11 residues. CDR3 DNA sequence: TGTGCCAGCAGCCGTTACTATGGCTACACCTTC. Its translation is CASSRYYGYTF.

This chain joins TRBV19 and TRBJ2-6, with D maybe TRBD2 (5 bases). From germline, CDR1 is LNHDA and CDR2 SQIVND (reference sequence). This CDR3 spans 15 amino acids. Deletions cut 5 bases from V and 0 bases from J, with 8 bases between. The CDR3 DNA reads TGTGCCAGTAGTGGACGGGACTCTGGGGCCAACGTCCTGACTTTC. Residues: CASSGRDSGANVLTF. Supplemented by reference TRBV19 and TRBJ2-6, the full variable domain reads DGGITQSPKYLFRKEGQNVTLSCEQNLNHDAMYWYRQDPGQGLRLIYYSQIVNDFQKGDIAEGYSVSREKKESFPLTVTSAQKNPTAFYLCASSGRDSGANVLTFGAGSRLTVL.

The chain recombines TRBV10-1 with TRBJ1-5; D is unclear. This CDR3 region has 13 residues. V was trimmed by 4 bases and J by 3 bases, leaving 7 bases between them. Germline V gene data show CDR1 as WNHNN and CDR2 as SYGVQD (reference sequence). The chain's CDR3 is CASSGTYNQPQHF. The CDR3 DNA follows: TGCGCCAGCAGTGGTACCTACAATCAGCCCCAGCATTTT.

The gene calls are TRBV18 and TRBJ1-5, with no clear D. CDR3 length: 13 amino acids. Germline V lookup: CDR1 KGHSH, CDR2 LQKENI. Trimming removed 2 bases at V and 3 bases at J, with 5 bases between. In DNA, the CDR3 is TGTGCCAGCTCACCAGGGAACAATCAGCCCCAGCATTTT. This translates into CASSPGNNQPQHF.

This rearrangement joins TRBV6-5 to TRBJ1-5, with D unclear. This CDR3 contains 12 residues. Germline-derived CDR1 and CDR2 are MNHEY and SVGAGI. V was pared by 8 bases and J by 7 bases, with 12 bases between. Written as DNA, the CDR3 is TGTGCCAGCCAACGGCCGGGACAGCCCCAGCATTTT. It codes for CASQRPGQPQHF.

This clone was detected only a few times. The chain links TRBV5-1 to TRBJ1-3, with 11 positions matching TRBD1. The junction had 8 bases not matched to a gene; V was cut back by 0 bases and J by 0 bases. The CDR3 is 19 amino acids. The germline CDR1 and CDR2 sequences are SGHRS and YFSETQ. The CDR3 sequence: CASSLGTGGSLSSGNTIYF. The CDR3 region has the DNA TGCGCCAGCAGCTTGGGGACAGGGGGCTCGCTTAGCTCTGGAAACACCATATATTTT.

This clone was seen repeatedly, ten times or more. This chain links TRBV10-3 with TRBJ2-2, with 9 bases fitting TRBD1. The CDR3 has 17 residues. Germline V lookup: CDR1 ENHRY, CDR2 SYGVKD. The V and J ends lost 2 bases and 4 bases, in that order; junction bases with no gene match: 8. The CDR3 nucleotides are TGTGCCATCAGTGAGGTTAGACAGGGGGTGCGCACCGGGGAGCTGTTTTTT. Its protein is CAISEVRQGVRTGELFF.

J is TRBJ1-5 and V is TRBV30; D is undetermined. V gave up 0 bases and J gave up 5 bases, with 8 bases separating them. Per germline, CDR1 GTSNPN and CDR2 SVGIG (reference sequence). The CDR3 covers 13 residues. The CDR3: CAWSVAGDQPQHF. The DNA of the CDR3 is TGTGCCTGGAGTGTGGCGGGAGATCAGCCCCAGCATTTT.

The chain employs TRBV27 and TRBJ2-2; no clear D. There are 18 residues in the CDR3. V was pared by 0 bases and J by 0 bases, with 14 bases between. Germline assignment: CDR1 MNHEY and CDR2 SMNVEV (reference sequence). Written as DNA, the CDR3 is TGTGCCAGCAGTTTATCCTCTTGGGCTCTCACGAACACCGGGGAGCTGTTTTTT. It encodes CASSLSSWALTNTGELFF.

The count of this clone is one. The chain joins TRBV2 to TRBJ2-3, with 10 bases that match TRBD1. The CDR3 consists of 14 residues. CDR1 is SNHLY and CDR2 is FYNNEI in the germline V gene. V gave up 9 bases and J gave up 6 bases; unmatched junction bases: 9. CDR3 protein: CARPGQGKSDTQYF. The CDR3 region has the DNA TGTGCCAGACCGGGACAGGGGAAATCCGATACGCAGTATTTT. Combining the CDR3 with reference TRBV2 and TRBJ2-3 gives the whole variable domain EPEVTQTPSHQVTQMGQEVILRCVPISNHLYFYWYRQILGQKVEFLVSFYNNEISEKSEIFDDQFSVERPDGSNFTLKIRSTKLEDSAMYFCARPGQGKSDTQYFGPGTRLTVL.

J is TRBJ2-3 and V is TRBV5-1; TRBD2 matches at 8 bases. V lost 3 bases, J lost 0 bases, and 0 bases stayed unmatched. Germline V CDR1 and CDR2: SGHRS, YFSETQ. The CDR3 is 14 amino acids. CDR3 amino acids: CASSSSGSTDTQYF. The CDR3 region has the DNA TGCGCCAGCAGCTCTAGCGGGAGCACAGATACGCAGTATTTT.

This chain joins TRBV30 and TRBJ2-2, with D possibly matching TRBD2 (5 bases). The V end was cut by 2 bases, the J end by 7 bases, with 14 bases between. The CDR3 totals 14 residues. The germline V gene encodes CDR1 GTSNPN and CDR2 SVGIG (reference sequence). The CDR3 reads CAWSPLAFGGELFF. In DNA form, the CDR3 reads TGTGCCTGGAGTCCCCTAGCCTTCGGCGGGGAGCTGTTTTTT.

The CDR3 loop is CASSLNNEQFF. DNA for the CDR3: TGTGCCAGCAGCCTAAACAATGAGCAGTTCTTC. The chain recombines TRBV4-2 with TRBJ2-1; D is ambiguous. This CDR3 contains 11 residues. With 4 bases removed from V and 5 bases from J, the gap between germline ends came to 3 bases. The V gene's germline CDR1 is LGHNA and CDR2 YNFKEQ.

This clone was seen more than once but under ten times. The V call is TRBV18, the J call TRBJ2-1; 7 bases match TRBD2. V shed 1 base and J 7 bases; nucleotides not matched to a gene: 4. The CDR3 extends over 14 amino acids. Germline CDR1 KGHSH, CDR2 LQKENI. CDR3 protein: CASSPQSGDNEQFF. Here the CDR3 DNA reads TGTGCCAGCTCACCACAGAGCGGGGATAATGAGCAGTTCTTC.

The chain has TRBV6-5 and TRBJ2-5, with TRBD1 as a possible D gene (6 bases). This CDR3 is 15 amino acids long. The V gene lost 0 bases and the J gene lost 2 bases, with 10 bases spanning the gap. Germline values: CDR1 MNHEY, CDR2 SVGAGI. In DNA, the CDR3 is TGTGCCAGCAGTTACTCGGACAGCTTACAAGAGACCCAGTACTTC. This translates into CASSYSDSLQETQYF.

The V call is TRBV5-1, the J call TRBJ2-1; TRBD2 matches at 8 bases. V lost 2 bases, J lost 10 bases, and 8 bases stayed unmatched. The CDR3 consists of 14 residues. The germline V gene has CDR1 SGHRS and CDR2 YFSETQ. DNA of the CDR3: TGCGCCAGCAGCTTAACTAGCGGAAGAGGGGAGCAGTTCTTC. It is translated as CASSLTSGRGEQFF.

The V call is TRBV5-7, the J call TRBJ2-7, with D perhaps TRBD1 (6 bases). TRBV5-7 falls under the ORF class, with uncertain function. The V and J ends lost 2 bases and 2 bases respectively, with 17 bases between them. CDR3 length equals 16 residues. CDR3 coding DNA: TGTGCCAGCAGCTTCGGGACACCCAAAAGTACCTACGAGCAGTACTTC. Its translation: CASSFGTPKSTYEQYF.

The rearrangement links TRBV4-1 to TRBJ1-3; no reliable D call. This CDR3 has 17 residues. V lost 3 bases to trimming and J lost 0 bases, with 15 bases between them. Germline CDR1 and CDR2: MGHRA and YSYEKL. The CDR3 region is CASSQAFVPDSGNTIYF. The CDR3 DNA sequence: TGCGCCAGCAGCCAGGCCTTTGTCCCCGACTCTGGAAACACCATATATTTT.

The rearrangement joins TRBV6-1 to TRBJ2-7; 7 nucleotides align to TRBD1. This CDR3 has 16 amino acids. From germline, CDR1 is MNHNS and CDR2 SASEGT. J gave up 2 bases and V 4 bases, and 11 bases lay outside the gene matches. The CDR3 region is CASSGGRGRGTYEQYF. Here the CDR3 DNA reads TGTGCCAGCAGTGGGGGCCGGGGCAGGGGGACCTACGAGCAGTACTTC.

The chain couples TRBV6-5 to TRBJ1-2, with 8 bases aligning to TRBD1. This CDR3 is 15 amino acids long. CDR1 and CDR2 (germline): MNHEY, SVGAGI. V shed 0 bases, J shed 2 bases, and the junction held 2 bases outside the gene matches. The chain's CDR3 is CASSYSTGANYGYTF. The CDR3 region has the DNA TGTGCCAGCAGTTACTCGACAGGGGCGAACTATGGCTACACCTTC.

The chain combines TRBV6-2 or TRBV6-3 with TRBJ1-6; possible D gene TRBD1, 5 bases. CDR1 is MNHEY and CDR2 is SVGEGT in the germline V gene. Trimming shortened V by 2 bases and J by 0 bases, and 14 bases separated the two germline ends. CDR3 size: 18 residues. The DNA of the CDR3 is TGTGCCAGCAGTTACGGCCAGGGCATAAGCTCCTATAATTCACCCCTCCACTTT. Translating gives CASSYGQGISSYNSPLHF.

The rearrangement uses TRBV25-1 and TRBJ2-5, with 10 bases that match TRBD2. This CDR3 has 16 residues. The germline CDR1 and CDR2 sequences are MGHDK and SYGVNS. Trimming at V came to 1 base and at J to 5 bases, leaving 7 bases not matched to a gene. Here the CDR3 reads CASSEFETSGFETQYF. CDR3 sequence (DNA): TGTGCCAGCAGTGAATTTGAGACTAGCGGGTTTGAGACCCAGTACTTC. Full variable domain (missing parts from reference TRBV25-1 and TRBJ2-5): EADIYQTPRYLVIGTGKKITLECSQTMGHDKMYWYQQDPGMELHLIHYSYGVNSTEKGDLSSESTVSRIRTEHFPLTLESARPSHTSQYLCASSEFETSGFETQYFGPGTRLLVL.

The V gene is TRBV19, the J gene TRBJ2-1; possible D gene TRBD1, 5 bases. Germline V gives CDR1 LNHDA, CDR2 SQIVND (reference sequence). The germline V and J ends were trimmed by 3 bases and 4 bases, with 10 bases remaining between them. The CDR3 has 14 residues. CDR3 sequence: CASSIVDSYNEQFF. The CDR3 DNA is TGTGCCAGTAGTATCGTAGACAGTTACAATGAGCAGTTCTTC.

V gene TRBV6-5 combines with J gene TRBJ1-1; the D is unclear. Germline V gene lookup returns CDR1 MNHEY and CDR2 SVGAGI. V shed 8 bases and J shed 0 bases, with 7 bases lying between them. The CDR3 has 12 residues. The chain's CDR3 is CASVSVNTEAFF. The DNA for the CDR3 is TGTGCCAGCGTTTCGGTGAACACTGAAGCTTTCTTT.

V usage is TRBV11-2 and J usage is TRBJ2-7; D uncertain. The germline gives CDR1 SGHAT, CDR2 FQNNGV. The CDR3 is 13 residues long. Trimming took off 1 base at V and 4 bases at J, with 8 bases between the two ends. CDR3 nucleotide sequence: TGTGCCAGCAGCTTAGGGCACCAATACGAGCAGTACTTC. It specifies CASSLGHQYEQYF. The full variable domain, its missing parts supplied by reference TRBV11-2 and TRBJ2-7, is EAGVAQSPRYKIIEKRQSVAFWCNPISGHATLYWYQQILGQGPKLLIQFQNNGVVDDSQLPKDRFSAERLKGVDSTLKIQPAKLEDSAVYLCASSLGHQYEQYFGPGTRLTVT.